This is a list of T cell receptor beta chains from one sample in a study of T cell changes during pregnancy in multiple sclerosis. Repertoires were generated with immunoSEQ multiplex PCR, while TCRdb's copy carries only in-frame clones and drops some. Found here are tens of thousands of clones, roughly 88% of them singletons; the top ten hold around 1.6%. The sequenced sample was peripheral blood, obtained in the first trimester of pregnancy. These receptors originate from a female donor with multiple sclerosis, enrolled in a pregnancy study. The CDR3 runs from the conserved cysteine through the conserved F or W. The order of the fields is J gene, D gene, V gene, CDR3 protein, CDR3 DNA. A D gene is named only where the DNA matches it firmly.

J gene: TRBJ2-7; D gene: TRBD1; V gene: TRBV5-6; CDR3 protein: CASSLETGSYEQYF; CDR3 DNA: TGTGCCAGCAGCTTGGAGACAGGGTCCTACGAGCAGTACTTC
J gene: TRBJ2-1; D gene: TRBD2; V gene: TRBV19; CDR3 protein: CASSNRMEREEYNEQFF; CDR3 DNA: TGTGCCAGTAGTAATCGGATGGAGCGGGAGGAATACAATGAGCAGTTCTTC
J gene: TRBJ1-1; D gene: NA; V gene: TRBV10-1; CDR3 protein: CASSEYWGRRDTEAFF; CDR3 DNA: TGCGCCAGCAGTGAGTATTGGGGCAGGAGAGACACTGAAGCTTTCTTT
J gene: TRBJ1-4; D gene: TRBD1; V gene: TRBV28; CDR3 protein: CASGTGGQGEKLFF; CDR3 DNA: TGTGCCAGCGGGACAGGGGGTCAGGGGGAAAAACTGTTTTTT
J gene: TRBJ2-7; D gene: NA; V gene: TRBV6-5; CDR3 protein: CASSYSRAYEQYF; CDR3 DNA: TGTGCCAGCAGTTACAGCAGGGCCTACGAGCAGTACTTC
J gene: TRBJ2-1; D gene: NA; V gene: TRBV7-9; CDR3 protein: CASRITVQGSYNEQFF; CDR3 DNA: TGTGCCAGCAGAATTACCGTTCAGGGTTCTTACAATGAGCAGTTCTTC
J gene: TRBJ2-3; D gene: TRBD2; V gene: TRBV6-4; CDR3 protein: CASSDRLAGDTQYF; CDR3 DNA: TGTGCCAGCAGTGATAGGCTAGCGGGAGATACGCAGTATTTT
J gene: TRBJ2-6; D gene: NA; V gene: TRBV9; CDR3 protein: CASSVGQRSGANVLTF; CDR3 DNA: TGTGCCAGCAGCGTAGGGCAGCGCTCTGGGGCCAACGTCCTGACTTTC
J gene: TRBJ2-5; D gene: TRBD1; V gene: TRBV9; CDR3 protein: CASSLTGGSGETQYF; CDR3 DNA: TGTGCCAGCAGCCTAACAGGGGGCTCGGGAGAGACCCAGTACTTC
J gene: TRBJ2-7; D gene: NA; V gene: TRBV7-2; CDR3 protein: CASSPRPLAHYEQYF; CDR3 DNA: TGTGCCAGCAGCCCGAGACCGTTAGCCCACTACGAGCAGTACTTC
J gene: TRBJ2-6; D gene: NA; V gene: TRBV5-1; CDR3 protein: CASSLNRAGANVLTF; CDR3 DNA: TGCGCCAGCAGCTTAAACAGGGCTGGGGCCAACGTCCTGACTTTC
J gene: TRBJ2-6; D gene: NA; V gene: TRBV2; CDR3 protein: CASSANSGANVLTF; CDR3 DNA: TGTGCCAGCAGCGCTAACTCTGGGGCCAACGTCCTGACTTTC
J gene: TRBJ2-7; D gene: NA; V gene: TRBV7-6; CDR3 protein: CASSLAGRSSYEQYF; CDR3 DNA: TGTGCCAGCAGCTTAGCTGGCAGAAGCTCCTACGAGCAGTACTTC
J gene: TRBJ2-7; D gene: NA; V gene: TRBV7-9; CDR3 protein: CASSLVNREQYF; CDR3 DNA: TGTGCCAGCAGCTTAGTTAATAGAGAGCAGTACTTC
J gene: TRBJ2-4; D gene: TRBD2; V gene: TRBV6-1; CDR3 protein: CASSGGSGRDIQYF; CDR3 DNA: TGTGCCAGCAGCGGGGGTAGCGGGAGGGACATTCAGTACTTC
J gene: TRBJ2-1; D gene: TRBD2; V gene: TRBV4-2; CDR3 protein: CASSQIAGGSYNEQFF; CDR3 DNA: TGTGCCAGCAGCCAAATAGCGGGAGGCTCCTACAATGAGCAGTTCTTC
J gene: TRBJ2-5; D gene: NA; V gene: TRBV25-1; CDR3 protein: CASSDTRGAETQYF; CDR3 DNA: TGTGCCAGCAGTGACACCAGGGGGGCGGAGACCCAGTACTTC
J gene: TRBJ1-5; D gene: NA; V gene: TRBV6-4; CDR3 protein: CASSDQGGSNQPQHF; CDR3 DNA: TGTGCCAGCAGTGATCAAGGGGGTAGCAATCAGCCCCAGCATTTT
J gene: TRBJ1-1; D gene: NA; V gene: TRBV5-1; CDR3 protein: CASSAAEGNTEAFF; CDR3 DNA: TGCGCCAGCAGCGCGGCAGAGGGGAACACTGAAGCTTTCTTT
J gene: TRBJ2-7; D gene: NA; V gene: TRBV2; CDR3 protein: CASRLGRDNDEQYF; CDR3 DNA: TGTGCCAGCCGGCTAGGCAGGGATAATGACGAGCAGTACTTC
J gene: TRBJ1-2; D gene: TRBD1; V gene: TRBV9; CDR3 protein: CASSVGGGTGEGYTF; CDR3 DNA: TGTGCCAGCAGCGTAGGAGGGGGGACAGGGGAAGGCTACACCTTC
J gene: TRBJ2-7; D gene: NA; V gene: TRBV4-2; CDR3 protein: CASSQKFRDLDEQYF; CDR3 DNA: TGTGCCAGCAGCCAAAAATTCCGGGACTTAGACGAGCAGTACTTC
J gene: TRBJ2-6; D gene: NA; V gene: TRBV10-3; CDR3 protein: CAKPRPSGANVLTF; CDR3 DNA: TGTGCCAAGCCCCGTCCTTCTGGGGCCAACGTCCTGACTTTC
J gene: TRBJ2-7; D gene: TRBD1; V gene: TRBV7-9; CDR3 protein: CASSFRDRGLHEQYF; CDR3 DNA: TGTGCCAGCAGCTTCCGGGACAGGGGGCTTCACGAGCAGTACTTC
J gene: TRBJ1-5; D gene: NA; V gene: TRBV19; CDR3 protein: CASSISQPQHF; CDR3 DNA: TGTGCCAGTAGTATCTCTCAGCCCCAGCATTTT
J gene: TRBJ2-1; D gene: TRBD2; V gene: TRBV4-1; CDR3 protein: CASSQDQGLAGDDEQFF; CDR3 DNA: TGCGCCAGCAGCCAAGATCAGGGACTAGCGGGAGATGATGAGCAGTTCTTC
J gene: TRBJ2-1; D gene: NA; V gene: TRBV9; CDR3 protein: CASSVYNNEQFF; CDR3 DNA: TGTGCCAGCAGCGTGTACAACAATGAGCAGTTCTTC